This T cell receptor beta chain was sequenced for a study of shared clonotypes between healthy human individuals (dated by TCRdb to 2018 to 2021). Concerning the study at large: The cohort comprised a couple of women and three men aged 18 to 49 years. For each donor, three plates each were used for CD4 naive and CD4 memory, two plates were used for CD8 naive, and one plate was used for CD8 memory. Blood TCR repertoires of a handful of healthy adults were deeply sequenced to estimate repertoire size and the extent of clonotype sharing between individuals. Libraries were prepared and TCR repertoires were sequenced by different laboratories using diverse techniques, in order to increase sequencing depth and limit assay-specific biases. Each donor's leukapheresis produced roughly between roughly 0.85 and 10 billion PBMCs. The full study reports these points: Only blood was sampled, and tissue TCR repertoires likely differ from those in blood. Pairwise subsampling led to the expectation that sequencing depth would affect the degree of clonotype sharing among donors. Approximately 5% of naive CD4, around 3.6% of naive CD8, approximately 2.2% of memory CD4, and about 0.4% of memory CD8 clonotypes were shared across a few donors. Clonotypes shared by all four sorted-subset donors showed higher generation probabilities than non-shared clonotypes. The genetic and exposure-history diversity represented was limited by the small number of donors. Incomplete sequencing was indicated by rarefaction of sorted-subset datasets, despite the large sequencing depth. Naive subsets generally had larger estimated clonotype richness than memory subsets did.

Including cysteine and phenylalanine, the CDR3 has 17 amino acids. Only the CDR3 DNA stays, 51 bases, in frame from base 1. Relative to germline, V is missing 6 bases and J is missing 2 bases, with 6 bases of the junction outside any gene match. CDR1 and CDR2, looked up from the germline V gene (reference sequence), are LNHDA and SQIVND. On this clone: Its antigen is still unknown. No qualities accompany the bases; no much larger clone lies one base away.

The donors were healthy, HIV-negative adults who had no recently reported acute infections or vaccinations. Every donor was a Caucasian adult residing in Nashville, Tennessee, USA. CD4+ T cells were enriched through magnetic negative selection, after which naive cells were positively selected on CD45RA and the remaining negative fraction served as the memory subset. Blood was collected by leukapheresis, and PBMCs were isolated by Ficoll-Histopaque density gradient centrifugation and then cryopreserved in liquid nitrogen vapor phase. Analytical flow cytometry was used to check the purity and quantity of each magnetically sorted T cell population. Genomic DNA was isolated from each sorted fraction and quantified by UV absorbance on a Nanodrop 2000c. Using the deep immunoSEQ assay, TCR CDR3 regions were amplified from genomic DNA by multiplex PCR. Extracted genomic DNA from each cell subset was distributed evenly across all wells of several immunoSEQ 96-well plates, and each plate was treated as a replicate. For sorted subsets, 150 to 250 ng of genomic DNA, equivalent to some 30,000 T cell genomes, went into each replicate PCR. The purified libraries were quantified using a Qubit 3.0 fluorometer, sized with a Bioanalyzer 2100, and then quantified again using the KAPA Library Quantification kit. Each immunoSEQ 96-well plate was sequenced on its own single-read 150-cycle Illumina NextSeq 550 flow cell. The source study handled its data this way. Because the immunoSEQ output held only junctional sequences and lacked quality scores, the filtering could not match the filtering applied to full-length reads. To assign V/J genes and CDR3, sequences were annotated against IMGT germline references using PyIR, a Python wrapper for IgBLAST v1.9. Reads were removed for weak V/J assignments (E-value above 1e-6), missing CDR3, stop codons, out-of-frame junctions, or ambiguous translated residues. V3J clonotypes were defined as sequences sharing an identical inferred V gene, J gene, and CDR3 amino acid sequence. Percentage overlap between repertoires was computed as shared unique clonotypes divided by the size of the smaller repertoire. Repertoire richness was assessed with RTK rarefaction, the Chao1 estimator, and Recon v2.1 estimates of unobserved clonotypes. OLGA was used to compute generation probabilities for all TCRbeta clonotypes that the gDNA method yielded from a handful of donors. TCRdb holds this immuneACCESS table with in-frame rearrangements only. Some clones are missing; in checked studies, unresolved V genes explain under half, and the rest has no known cause. The V and J calls and clone size were taken over from that table, and D and trimming were inferred from the DNA. A total of 780,000 or so clones appear in this sample, 72% of them only once. Clones ranked in the top ten supply approximately 1.7% of the sample.

The rearrangement combines TRBV19 with TRBJ2-1, with 14 bases aligning to TRBD2. The receptor comes from a woman in her 30s in good health. The specimen sequenced was memory CD4+ T cells sorted from blood. The cell subset or site label of this sample denotes: CD45RA-negative fraction. The CDR3 corresponds to CASRIGTSGGTYNEQFF. At the DNA level, the sequence is TGTGCCAGTAGAATCGGGACTAGCGGGGGCACCTACAATGAGCAGTTCTTC.